The clone carrying this T cell receptor beta chain is deemed medium-sized. What it recognizes is unknown. Lung cancer patients with chemo-refractory metastatic non-small-cell disease were given focal radiation plus CTLA-4 blockade with ipilimumab. This CDR3 spans 15 amino acids. Some clones are missing from TCRdb's copy, which holds only in-frame ones; the method was immunoSEQ multiplex PCR. This table holds more than 95,000 clones, approximately 74% found once. This specimen comes from a study of radiotherapy plus CTLA-4 blockade in lung cancer. Study-wide background: Objective responses occurred in about a sixth of patients; around 30% had disease control. Whole-study results and caveats: Early blood T cell clone dynamics reportedly forecast response best, with interferon-beta. Tumor-derived TCR clones expanded in blood after radiotherapy plus ipilimumab.

The chain uses TRBV21-1 and TRBJ2-1; TRBD2 reflects the table's D call only, with no check against the DNA. TRBV21-1 is termed a pseudogene. The sample in question was peripheral blood, obtained from a patient treated with radiotherapy plus ipilimumab. This TCR was sampled from a human donor with non-small cell lung cancer who had a partial response to radiotherapy plus ipilimumab. Some clones in this sample may be carry-over from other donors' samples. Here the CDR3 reads CASSIRRPRGNEQFF. For the CDR3, the DNA is TGTGCCAGCAGCATACGACGTCCTCGAGGCAATGAGCAGTTCTTC.